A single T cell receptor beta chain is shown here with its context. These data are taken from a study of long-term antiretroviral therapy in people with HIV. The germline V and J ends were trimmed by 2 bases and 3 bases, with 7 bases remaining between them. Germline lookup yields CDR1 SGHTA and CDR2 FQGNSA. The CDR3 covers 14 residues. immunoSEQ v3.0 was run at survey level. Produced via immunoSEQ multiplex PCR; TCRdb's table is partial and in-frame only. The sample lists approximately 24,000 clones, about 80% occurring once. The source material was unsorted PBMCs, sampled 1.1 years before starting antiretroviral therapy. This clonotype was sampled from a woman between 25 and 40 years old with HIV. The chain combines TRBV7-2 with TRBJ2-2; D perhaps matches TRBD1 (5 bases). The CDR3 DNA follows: TGTGCCAGCAGCTTACAGGGCGACACCGGGGAGCTGTTTTTT. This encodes CASSLQGDTGELFF. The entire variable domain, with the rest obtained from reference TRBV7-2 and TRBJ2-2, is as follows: GAGVSQSPSNKVTEKGKDVELRCDPISGHTALYWYRQSLGQGLEFLIYFQGNSAPDKSGLPSDRFSAERTGGSVSTLTIQRTQQEDSAVYLCASSLQGDTGELFFGEGSRLTVL.